The clone carrying this TCR beta chain has only one observation. Antigen: not known. This sample stems from a study of blood T cells in healthy people across ages. V was shortened by 6 bases and J by 4 bases, with 1 base between the two germline ends. CDR3 length: 10 residues. CDR1 is SGHRS and CDR2 is YFSETQ in the germline V gene. Study conclusions and caveats: With age, beta diversity per million T cells declined roughly linearly, significantly by roughly 40.

For the second PCR, which ran for about 7 to 11 cycles, a sample-barcoded 5' primer and a J-beta primer mix were used. In TCRdb, the 5' RACE reads were re-called with MiXCR into one record per CDR3 protein. The sample includes over 300,000 distinct CDR3 sequences, roughly half seen only once; the top ten take around 50%. Donor samples were obtained from healthy Caucasian individuals from Russia, aged roughly 6 to 95. Extraction of total RNA produced a minimum of 5 micrograms from each sample. V usage is TRBV5-1 and J usage is TRBJ2-2; D gene ambiguous. The specimen sequenced was blood. The receptor was derived from a man aged 55 to 70 in good health. In DNA form, the CDR3 reads TGCGCCAGCACCACCGGGGAGCTGTTTTTT. Translating it yields CASTTGELFF.